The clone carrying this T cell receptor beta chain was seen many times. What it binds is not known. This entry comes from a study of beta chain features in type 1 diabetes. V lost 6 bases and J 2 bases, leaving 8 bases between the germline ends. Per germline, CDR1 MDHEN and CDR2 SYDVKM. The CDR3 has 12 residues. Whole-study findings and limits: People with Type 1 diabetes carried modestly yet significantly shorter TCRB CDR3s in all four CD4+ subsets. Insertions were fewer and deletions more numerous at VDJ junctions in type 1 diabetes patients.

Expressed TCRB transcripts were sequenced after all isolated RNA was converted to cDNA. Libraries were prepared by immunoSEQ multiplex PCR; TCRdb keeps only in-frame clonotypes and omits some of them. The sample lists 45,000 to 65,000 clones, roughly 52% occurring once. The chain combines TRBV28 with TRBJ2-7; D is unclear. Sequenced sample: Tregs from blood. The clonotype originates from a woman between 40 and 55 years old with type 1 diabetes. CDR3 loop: CASSPPAYEQYF. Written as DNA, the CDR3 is TGTGCCAGCAGCCCCCCCGCCTACGAGCAGTACTTC.